Listed here are 14 T cell receptor beta chains from one sample, sequenced in a study of T cell repertoires in aging, cancer and after chemotherapy. Multiplex touch-down PCR with TRB-A/B primers amplified rearranged V-D-J TRB sequences. One entry per CDR3 protein results from TCRdb running MiXCR on the multiplex PCR reads. The sample consists of some 2,000 distinct CDR3 sequences, about 25% of them appearing once. Amplification of TCR beta used genomic DNA extracted from peripheral blood. Sequenced input: blood. Every receptor here comes from a human donor in good health.

This chain connects TRBV7-9 to TRBJ2-3, with TRBD2 matching 7 bases. V shed 0 bases, J shed 2 bases, and the junction held 2 bases outside the gene matches. CDR3 size: 15 residues. Germline CDR1 reads SEHNR; CDR2 reads FQNEAQ (reference sequence). The DNA for the CDR3 is TGTGCCAGCAGCTTAGCGGGGGGGTACACAGATACGCAGTATTTT. It translates to CASSLAGGYTDTQYF.

By share of the sample, this clonotype is medium-sized. The V gene is TRBV6-5, the J gene TRBJ1-5, with D uncertain. CDR1 and CDR2 from the germline V gene are MNHEY and SVGAGI. V was shortened by 4 bases and J by 5 bases, with 9 bases between the two germline ends. This CDR3 is built from 13 residues. This chain's CDR3 is CASSWGWDQPQHF. In DNA form, the CDR3 reads TGTGCCAGCAGTTGGGGTTGGGATCAGCCCCAGCATTTT.

The chain carries TRBV27 and TRBJ2-3; 10 nucleotides align to TRBD2. Germline V CDR1 and CDR2: MNHEY, SMNVEV (reference sequence). The CDR3 extends over 18 amino acids. J was trimmed by 1 base and V by 4 bases; bases with no gene match: 11. The CDR3: CASSWGAGGPVGTDTQYF. The CDR3 nucleotides are TGTGCCAGCAGTTGGGGAGCGGGGGGGCCTGTGGGCACAGATACGCAGTATTTT.

This clonotype is medium-sized (0.01 to 0.1%) in the sample. This chain connects TRBV19 to TRBJ2-1, with D possibly TRBD1 on 5 matching bases. The V end lost 7 bases, the J end lost 6 bases, and 19 bases lay between the germline ends. The CDR3 is 15 residues long. Germline CDR1 reads LNHDA; CDR2 reads SQIVND (reference sequence). CDR3 DNA sequence: TGTGCCAGTAATATCAGGGCCCCAATGGGCAATGAGCAGTTCTTC. Translating it yields CASNIRAPMGNEQFF.

Relative to its sample, this clonotype is medium-sized. The chain is built from TRBV6-2 or TRBV6-3 and TRBJ1-5; no firm D call. The CDR3 extends over 14 amino acids. V shed 5 bases and J shed 6 bases, with 14 bases lying between them. The V gene's germline CDR1 is MNHEY and CDR2 SVGEGT. The CDR3 reads CASSLWGVGQPQHF. The CDR3 nucleotides read TGTGCCAGCAGTCTGTGGGGAGTAGGTCAGCCCCAGCATTTT.

The chain employs TRBV6-2 or TRBV6-3 and TRBJ2-7; TRBD1 matches 7 bases. Germline V gene sequence: CDR1 MNHEY, CDR2 SVGEGT. With V trimmed by 6 bases and J by 0 bases, 8 bases remained unmatched. This CDR3 is 15 amino acids long. CDR3 protein: CASRRPRDSSYEQYF. The CDR3 region has the DNA TGTGCCAGCAGACGACCCCGGGACAGCTCCTACGAGCAGTACTTC.

In its sample, this clonotype is large. The rearrangement links TRBV19 to TRBJ1-5; D call uncertain. The CDR3 is made up of 16 amino acids. Germline V CDR1 and CDR2: LNHDA, SQIVND (reference sequence). V lost 3 bases to trimming and J lost 0 bases, with 12 bases between them. The CDR3, as DNA: TGTGCCAGTAGTATCGAGGGCGGAAGTAGCAATCAGCCCCAGCATTTT. This sequence encodes CASSIEGGSSNQPQHF.

This clonotype qualifies as large. The chain carries TRBV19 and TRBJ2-1; 7 bases align to TRBD2. This CDR3 has 17 amino acids. Germline CDR1 is LNHDA and CDR2 is SQIVND (reference sequence). Trimming cost V 5 bases and J 0 bases; bases outside gene matches: 10. The CDR3 region is CASSWGVGGSSYNEQFF. The CDR3 DNA follows: TGTGCCAGTAGTTGGGGCGTGGGCGGGAGCTCCTACAATGAGCAGTTCTTC.

This clonotype was found a few times. V usage is TRBV12-3 or TRBV12-4 and J usage is TRBJ2-1, with TRBD2 matching over 8 bases. J was trimmed by 5 bases and V by 6 bases; bases with no gene match: 6. The CDR3 contains 14 residues. The CDR3 here is CASRHSGTNNEQFF. The CDR3 coding sequence is TGTGCCAGCAGGCATAGCGGGACTAACAATGAGCAGTTCTTC.

The chain joins TRBV5-1 to TRBJ2-1; D gene uncertain. The CDR3 has 16 amino acids. The V gene lost 0 bases and the J gene lost 0 bases, with 10 bases spanning the gap. The germline gives CDR1 SGHRS, CDR2 YFSETQ. CDR3 DNA: TGCGCCAGCAGCTTGGGAGGTCTCAGCTCCTACAATGAGCAGTTCTTC. It is translated as CASSLGGLSSYNEQFF.

This clonotype was seen a handful of times. The chain links TRBV6-2 or TRBV6-3 to TRBJ1-1; 7 bases align to TRBD1. Trimming cost V 6 bases and J 4 bases; bases outside gene matches: 5. The germline gives CDR1 MNHEY, CDR2 SVGEGT. CDR3 length equals 13 residues. CDR3 protein: CASRPTGTTEAFF. As DNA, the CDR3 is TGTGCCAGCAGACCGACAGGGACCACTGAAGCTTTCTTT.

This clonotype counts as medium-sized. This chain joins TRBV19 and TRBJ2-1, with D possibly matching TRBD2 (5 bases). Germline values: CDR1 LNHDA, CDR2 SQIVND (reference sequence). The CDR3 loop spans 15 amino acids. Trimming shortened V by 7 bases and J by 7 bases, and 20 bases separated the two germline ends. As DNA, the CDR3 is TGTGCCAGTATGGAGGACTCCAGCTATCGTAATGAGCAGTTCTTC. Residues: CASMEDSSYRNEQFF. The whole variable domain, filled in from reference TRBV19 and TRBJ2-1, reads DGGITQSPKYLFRKEGQNVTLSCEQNLNHDAMYWYRQDPGQGLRLIYYSQIVNDFQKGDIAEGYSVSREKKESFPLTVTSAQKNPTAFYLCASMEDSSYRNEQFFGPGTRLTVL.

This clonotype was counted a few times. J is TRBJ2-3 and V is TRBV12-3 or TRBV12-4; TRBD2 matches at 9 bases. Trimming took 2 bases from V and 2 from J; bases not matched to a gene: 5. The length of the CDR3 is 16 residues. The CDR3 sequence is CASSLRTSASTDTQYF. CDR3 nucleotides: TGTGCCAGCAGTTTACGGACTAGCGCCTCCACAGATACGCAGTATTTT.

This clonotype is labeled as medium-sized. The J gene is TRBJ1-2, the V gene TRBV7-6; 9 nucleotides line up with TRBD1. V lost 5 bases to trimming and J lost 6 bases; unmatched junction nucleotides: 7. From germline, CDR1 is SGHVS and CDR2 FNYEAQ. This CDR3 comprises 14 residues. CDR3 region: CASSRLGQGDGYTF. The CDR3 DNA sequence: TGTGCCAGCAGCCGTTTGGGACAGGGAGATGGCTACACCTTC.